The clone carrying this T cell receptor beta chain was counted ten times or more. The record originates from a study of neurological immune-mediated disorders. Germline values: CDR1 LGHNA, CDR2 YSLEER. V dropped 0 bases and J dropped 0; count of bases not matched to a gene: 8. The CDR3 consists of 19 residues. TCRdb used MiXCR to reprocess the 5' RACE reads, holding one entry per CDR3 protein. Of about 18,000 distinct CDR3 sequences in the sample, around a tenth were seen once. This receptor was obtained from a woman aged 45-65 years in good health. Sequencing input: CD8+ T cells from blood. The chain employs TRBV4-3 and TRBJ2-3; 11 nucleotides match TRBD2. This CDR3 is CASSQDLIAGGKSTDTQYF. The CDR3 DNA reads as TGCGCCAGCAGCCAAGATTTAATAGCGGGAGGGAAAAGCACAGATACGCAGTATTTT.